This T cell receptor (beta chain) was retrieved from a study of blood T cells in healthy people across ages. Study background: Capture via template switching afforded approximately one barcoded beta molecule per two T cells.

PBMCs numbering at least 7 million were isolated per sample. For this clonotype: The antigen remains unidentified.

Study results and caveats: From one million sequenced T cells, diversity estimates were lower bounds.

Primed by a sample-barcoded 5' primer and a J-beta primer mix, a second PCR proceeded for roughly 7 to 11 cycles. TCRdb independently ran MiXCR on the 5' RACE reads; one entry per CDR3 protein. The sample lists roughly 1.4 million distinct CDR3 sequences; approximately 59% were seen once. V was pared by 3 bases and J by 6 bases, with 10 bases of the junction left unmatched. The CDR3 runs 16 residues. Sequencing was done on a sample of blood. The V call is TRBV12-3 or TRBV12-4, the J call TRBJ2-3, with 9 bases that match TRBD2. The receptor was isolated from a young man in good health. As DNA, the CDR3 is TGTGCCAGCAGTTTCGGCGGGAGGGCCCTCAAGGATACGCAGTATTTT. It yields the protein CASSFGGRALKDTQYF.